This T cell receptor (beta chain) was identified in a study of vaccination and CD4 T cells after COVID-19. The study's findings and limits: Early timepoints after natural infection were not analyzed in these convalescent patients. Counts of SARS-CoV-2-reactive clonotypes had a median that went from around 19 to 38, a nonsignificant change.

Points on this clonotype: Its antigen is unknown.

Cultured CD4+ T-cell DNA underwent Oncomine TCR Beta short-read sequencing. Investigators obtained genomic DNA by extraction from cultured CD4+ T cells. Each CDR3 protein is one row after TCRdb ran MiXCR on the PCR reads. The sample holds roughly 11,000 distinct CDR3 sequences, approximately 58% seen once. Regarding treatment: approximately 9-day PBMC culture with coronavirus spike peptide pools or control peptides (ViraFEST assay). ViraFEST grew antigen-specific T cells using peptide pools, then sequenced TCRs. The CDR3 is 13 amino acids. V gave up 0 bases and J gave up 8 bases, with 13 bases separating them. The germline V gene encodes CDR1 DFQATT and CDR2 SNEGSKA (reference sequence).

The chain recombines TRBV20-1 with TRBJ1-1; TRBD1 might be the D (6 bases). The TCR sequence derives from a human donor who had recovered from COVID-19. Sequenced sample: CD4+ T cells from blood, cultured in vitro. Here the CDR3 DNA reads TGCAGTGCTAGAGACACTTACAGGGACGAAGCTTTCTTT. This gives the protein CSARDTYRDEAFF.